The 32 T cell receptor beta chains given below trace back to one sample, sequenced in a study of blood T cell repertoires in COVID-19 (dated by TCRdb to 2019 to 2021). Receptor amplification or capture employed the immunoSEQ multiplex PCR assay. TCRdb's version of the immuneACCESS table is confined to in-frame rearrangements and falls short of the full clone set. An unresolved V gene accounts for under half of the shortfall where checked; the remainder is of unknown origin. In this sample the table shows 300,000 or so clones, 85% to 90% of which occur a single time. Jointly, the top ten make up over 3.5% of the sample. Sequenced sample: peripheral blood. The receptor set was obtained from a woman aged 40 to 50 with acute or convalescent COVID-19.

The DNA for the CDR3 is TGTGCCAGCAGCGAGACAGGGGCGGGAGAGACCCAGTACTTC. Its translation: CASSETGAGETQYF. The chain joins TRBV2 to TRBJ2-5, with 8 bases matching TRBD1. This CDR3 has 14 residues. J was trimmed by 4 bases and V by 6 bases; bases with no gene match: 7. Per the germline V gene, CDR1 is SNHLY and CDR2 is FYNNEI.

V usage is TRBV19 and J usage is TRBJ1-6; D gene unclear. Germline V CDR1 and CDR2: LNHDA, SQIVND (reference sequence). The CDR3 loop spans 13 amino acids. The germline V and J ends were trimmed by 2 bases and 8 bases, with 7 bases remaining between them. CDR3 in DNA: TGTGCCAGTAGTATAACAGCTTATTCACCCCTCCACTTT. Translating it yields CASSITAYSPLHF.

The CDR3 protein is CASSEQRAQHF. The CDR3 region has the DNA TGTGCCAGCAGTGAACAGAGGGCCCAGCATTTT. The chain has TRBV6-1 and TRBJ1-5, with D hard to call. Per germline, CDR1 MNHNS and CDR2 SASEGT. The V gene lost 2 bases and the J gene lost 11 bases, with 7 bases spanning the gap. The CDR3 is made up of 11 amino acids.

DNA for the CDR3: TGCGCCAGCAGCTCCGGGACAGATAGCAATCAGCCCCAGCATTTT. It yields the protein CASSSGTDSNQPQHF. J is TRBJ1-5 and V is TRBV5-1, with 7 bases fitting TRBD1. The junction had 3 bases not matched to a gene; V was cut back by 3 bases and J by 0 bases. The V gene's germline CDR1 is SGHRS and CDR2 YFSETQ. The CDR3 is 15 residues long.

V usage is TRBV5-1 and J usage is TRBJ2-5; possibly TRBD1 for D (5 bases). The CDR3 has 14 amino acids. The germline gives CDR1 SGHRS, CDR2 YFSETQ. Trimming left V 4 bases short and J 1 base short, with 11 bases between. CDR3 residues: CASSAAGIQETQYF. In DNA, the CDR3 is TGCGCCAGCAGCGCTGCAGGGATCCAAGAGACCCAGTACTTC.

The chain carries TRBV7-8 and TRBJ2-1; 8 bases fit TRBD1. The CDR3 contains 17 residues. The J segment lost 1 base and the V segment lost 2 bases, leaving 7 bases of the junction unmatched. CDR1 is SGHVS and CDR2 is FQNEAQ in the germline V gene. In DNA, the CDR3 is TGTGCCAGCAGCTTATACCCGGGACAGGCTTCCTACAATGAGCAGTTCTTC. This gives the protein CASSLYPGQASYNEQFF.

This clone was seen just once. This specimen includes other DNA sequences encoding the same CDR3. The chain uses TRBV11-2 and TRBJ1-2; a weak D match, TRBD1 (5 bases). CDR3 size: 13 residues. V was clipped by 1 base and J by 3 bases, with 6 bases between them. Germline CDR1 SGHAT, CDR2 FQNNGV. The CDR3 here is CASSLGGDYGYTF. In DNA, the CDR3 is TGTGCCAGCAGCTTAGGGGGGGACTATGGCTACACCTTC. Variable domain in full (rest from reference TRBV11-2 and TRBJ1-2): EAGVAQSPRYKIIEKRQSVAFWCNPISGHATLYWYQQILGQGPKLLIQFQNNGVVDDSQLPKDRFSAERLKGVDSTLKIQPAKLEDSAVYLCASSLGGDYGYTFGSGTRLTVV.

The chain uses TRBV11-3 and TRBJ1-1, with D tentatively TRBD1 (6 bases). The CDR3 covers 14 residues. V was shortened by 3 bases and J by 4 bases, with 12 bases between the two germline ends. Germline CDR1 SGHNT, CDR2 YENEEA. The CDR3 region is CASSLTGIGTEAFF. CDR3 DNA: TGTGCCAGCAGCTTGACAGGTATTGGCACTGAAGCTTTCTTT.

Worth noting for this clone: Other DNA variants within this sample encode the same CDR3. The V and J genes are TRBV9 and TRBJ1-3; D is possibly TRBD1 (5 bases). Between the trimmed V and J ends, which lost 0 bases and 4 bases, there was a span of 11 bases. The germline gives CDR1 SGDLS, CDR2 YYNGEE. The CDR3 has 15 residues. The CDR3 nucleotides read TGTGCCAGCAGCGTAGGTCAGGGTTCGGGAAACACCATATATTTT. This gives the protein CASSVGQGSGNTIYF.

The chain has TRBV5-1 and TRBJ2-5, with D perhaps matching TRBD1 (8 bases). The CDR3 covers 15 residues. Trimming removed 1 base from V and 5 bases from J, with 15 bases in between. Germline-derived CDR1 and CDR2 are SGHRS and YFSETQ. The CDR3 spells CASSLYDRGGETQYF. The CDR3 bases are TGCGCCAGCAGCTTGTACGACAGGGGAGGGGAGACCCAGTACTTC.

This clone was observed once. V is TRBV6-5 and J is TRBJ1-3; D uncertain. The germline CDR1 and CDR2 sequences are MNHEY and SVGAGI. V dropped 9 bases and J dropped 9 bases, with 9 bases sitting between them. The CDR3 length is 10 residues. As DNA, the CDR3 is TGTGCCAGGGGAGATGGCACCATATATTTT. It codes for CARGDGTIYF.

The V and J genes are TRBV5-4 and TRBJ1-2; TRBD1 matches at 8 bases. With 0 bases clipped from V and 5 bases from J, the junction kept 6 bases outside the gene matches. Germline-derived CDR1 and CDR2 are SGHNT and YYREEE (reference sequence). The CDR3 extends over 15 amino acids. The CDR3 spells CASSLAAGGSYGYTF. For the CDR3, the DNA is TGTGCCAGCAGCTTGGCTGCAGGGGGCTCTTATGGCTACACCTTC.

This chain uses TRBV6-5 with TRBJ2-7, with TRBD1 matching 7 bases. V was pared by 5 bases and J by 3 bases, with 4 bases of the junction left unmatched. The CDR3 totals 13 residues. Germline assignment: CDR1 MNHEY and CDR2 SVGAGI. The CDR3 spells CASSPTGNYEQYV. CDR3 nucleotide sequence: TGTGCCAGCAGTCCGACAGGGAACTACGAGCAGTACGTC.

The CDR3 reads CSVSRVEKLFF. The DNA of the CDR3 is TGCAGTGTTAGCAGGGTTGAAAAACTGTTTTTT. The J gene is TRBJ1-4, the V gene TRBV20-1; possible D gene TRBD1, 5 bases. V lost 7 bases, J lost 7 bases, and 10 bases lay in between. CDR3 length equals 11 residues. Germline CDR1 reads DFQATT; CDR2 reads SNEGSKA (reference sequence).

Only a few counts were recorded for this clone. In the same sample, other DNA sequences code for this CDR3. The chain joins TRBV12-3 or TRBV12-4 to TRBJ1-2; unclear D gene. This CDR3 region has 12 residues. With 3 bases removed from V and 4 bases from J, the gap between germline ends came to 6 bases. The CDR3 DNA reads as TGTGCCAGCAGTTTTAGCAGCTATGGCTACACCTTC. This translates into CASSFSSYGYTF.

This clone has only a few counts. This chain's CDR3 is CASSLLTGLYGYTF. CDR3 nucleotides: TGCGCCAGCAGCTTACTGACAGGGTTATATGGCTACACCTTC. The gene calls are TRBV5-1 and TRBJ1-2, with 7 bases aligning to TRBD1. The CDR3 length is 14 residues. Germline lookup yields CDR1 SGHRS and CDR2 YFSETQ. Trimming took 2 bases from V and 5 from J; bases not matched to a gene: 6.

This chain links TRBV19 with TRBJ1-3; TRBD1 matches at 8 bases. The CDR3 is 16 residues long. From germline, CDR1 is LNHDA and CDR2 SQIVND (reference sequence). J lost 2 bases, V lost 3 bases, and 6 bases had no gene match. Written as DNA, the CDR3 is TGTGCCAGTAGTATTGGGGACAGGATCACTGGAAACACCATATATTTT. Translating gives CASSIGDRITGNTIYF.

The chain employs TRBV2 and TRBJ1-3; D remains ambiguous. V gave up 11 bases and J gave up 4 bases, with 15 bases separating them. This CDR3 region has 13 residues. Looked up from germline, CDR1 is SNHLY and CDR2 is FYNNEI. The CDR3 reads CAGTGGVGNTIYF. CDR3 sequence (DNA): TGTGCCGGTACGGGAGGAGTCGGAAACACCATATATTTT. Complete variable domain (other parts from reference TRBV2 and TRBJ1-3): EPEVTQTPSHQVTQMGQEVILRCVPISNHLYFYWYRQILGQKVEFLVSFYNNEISEKSEIFDDQFSVERPDGSNFTLKIRSTKLEDSAMYFCAGTGGVGNTIYFGEGSWLTVV.

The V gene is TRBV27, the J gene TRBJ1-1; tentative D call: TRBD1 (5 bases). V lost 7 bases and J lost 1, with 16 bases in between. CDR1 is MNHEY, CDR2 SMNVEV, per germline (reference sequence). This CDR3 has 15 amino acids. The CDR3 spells CASIGKGGGNTEAFF. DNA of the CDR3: TGTGCCAGCATCGGGAAGGGCGGGGGGAACACTGAAGCTTTCTTT.

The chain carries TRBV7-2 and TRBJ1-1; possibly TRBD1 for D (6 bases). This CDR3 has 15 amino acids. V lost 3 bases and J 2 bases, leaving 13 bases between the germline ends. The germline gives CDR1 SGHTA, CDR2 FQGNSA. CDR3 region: CASSFYREGNTEAFF. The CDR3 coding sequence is TGTGCCAGCAGCTTTTACAGGGAGGGAAACACTGAAGCTTTCTTT.

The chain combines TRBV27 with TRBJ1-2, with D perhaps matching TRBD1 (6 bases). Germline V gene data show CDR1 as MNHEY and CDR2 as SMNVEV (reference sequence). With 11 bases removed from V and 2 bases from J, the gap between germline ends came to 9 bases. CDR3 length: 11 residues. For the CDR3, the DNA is TGTGCCTCCGGACAGAACTATGGCTACACCTTC. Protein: CASGQNYGYTF.

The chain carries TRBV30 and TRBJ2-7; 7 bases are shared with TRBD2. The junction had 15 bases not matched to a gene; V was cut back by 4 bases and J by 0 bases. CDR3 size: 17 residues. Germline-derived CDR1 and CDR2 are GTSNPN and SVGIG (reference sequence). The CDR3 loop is CAWTPLEAGSSSYEQYV. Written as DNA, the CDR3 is TGTGCCTGGACTCCACTTGAAGCGGGGTCGAGCTCCTACGAGCAGTACGTC.

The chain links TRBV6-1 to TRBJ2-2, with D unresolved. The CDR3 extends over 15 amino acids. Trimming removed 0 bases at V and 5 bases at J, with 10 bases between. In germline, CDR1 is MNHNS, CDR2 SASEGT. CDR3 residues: CASSEAWRITGELFF. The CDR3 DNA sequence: TGTGCCAGCAGTGAAGCGTGGCGGATAACCGGGGAGCTGTTTTTT.

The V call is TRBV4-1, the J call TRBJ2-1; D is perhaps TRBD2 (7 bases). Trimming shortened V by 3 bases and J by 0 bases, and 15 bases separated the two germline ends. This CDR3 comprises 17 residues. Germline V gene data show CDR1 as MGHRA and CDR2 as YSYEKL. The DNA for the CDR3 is TGCGCCAGCAGCCACCCGAGGGGGGGGCACTCCTACAATGAGCAGTTCTTC. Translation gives CASSHPRGGHSYNEQFF.

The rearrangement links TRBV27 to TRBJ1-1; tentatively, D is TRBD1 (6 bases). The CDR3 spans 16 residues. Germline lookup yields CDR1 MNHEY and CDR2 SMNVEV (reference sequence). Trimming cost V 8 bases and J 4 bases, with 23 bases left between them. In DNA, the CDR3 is TGTGCCAGCCTCGCGCTTGGGGGGGACATCATCACTGAAGCTTTCTTT. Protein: CASLALGGDIITEAFF.

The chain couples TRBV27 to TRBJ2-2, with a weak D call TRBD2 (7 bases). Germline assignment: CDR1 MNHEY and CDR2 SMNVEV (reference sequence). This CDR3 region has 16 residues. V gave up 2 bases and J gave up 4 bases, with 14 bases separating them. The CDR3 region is CASSLAGAAVTGELFF. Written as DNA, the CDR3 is TGTGCCAGCAGTTTAGCGGGGGCCGCGGTCACCGGGGAGCTGTTTTTT.

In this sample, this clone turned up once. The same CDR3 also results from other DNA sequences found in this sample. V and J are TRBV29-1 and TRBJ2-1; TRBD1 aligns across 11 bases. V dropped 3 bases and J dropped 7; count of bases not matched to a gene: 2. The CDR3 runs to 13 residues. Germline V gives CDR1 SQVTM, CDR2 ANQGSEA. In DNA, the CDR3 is TGCAGCGTTGAGGGACAGGGGGGAAATGAGCAGTTCTTC. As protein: CSVEGQGGNEQFF.

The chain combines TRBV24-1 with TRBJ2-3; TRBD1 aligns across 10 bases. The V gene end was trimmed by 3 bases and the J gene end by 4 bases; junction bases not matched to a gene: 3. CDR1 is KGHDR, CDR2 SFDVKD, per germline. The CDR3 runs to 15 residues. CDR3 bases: TGTGCCACCAGTGATGCCGGGACAGGGGCAGATACGCAGTATTTT. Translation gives CATSDAGTGADTQYF.

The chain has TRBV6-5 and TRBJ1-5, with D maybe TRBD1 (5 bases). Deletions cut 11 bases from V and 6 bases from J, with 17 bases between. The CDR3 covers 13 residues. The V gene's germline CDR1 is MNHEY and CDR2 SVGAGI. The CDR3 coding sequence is TGTGCCTATTCGGGGGGTAATGCTCAGCCCCAGCATTTT. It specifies CAYSGGNAQPQHF.

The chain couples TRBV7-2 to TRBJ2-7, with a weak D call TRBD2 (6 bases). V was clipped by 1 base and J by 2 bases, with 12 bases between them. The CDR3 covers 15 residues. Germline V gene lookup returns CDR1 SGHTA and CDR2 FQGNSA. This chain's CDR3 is CASSLGAGLAYEQYV. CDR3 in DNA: TGTGCCAGCAGCTTAGGAGCGGGCTTAGCCTACGAGCAGTACGTC.

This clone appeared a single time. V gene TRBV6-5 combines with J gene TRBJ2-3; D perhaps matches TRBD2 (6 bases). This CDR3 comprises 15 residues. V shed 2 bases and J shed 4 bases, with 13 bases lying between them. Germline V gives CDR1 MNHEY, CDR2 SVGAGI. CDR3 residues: CASSYNGGSADTQYF. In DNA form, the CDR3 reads TGTGCCAGCAGTTACAACGGGGGTAGCGCAGATACGCAGTATTTT.

The CDR3 DNA follows: TGTGCCAGCAGCCCAGGAGCGGGGAGCTCCTACAATGAGCAGTTCTTC. It codes for CASSPGAGSSYNEQFF. The V call is TRBV9, the J call TRBJ2-1; 7 nucleotides align to TRBD2. The CDR3 is 16 amino acids. Germline values: CDR1 SGDLS, CDR2 YYNGEE. Unmatched junction bases numbered 7, after V lost 4 bases and J lost 0 bases.